The T cell receptor beta chain described here comes from a study of blood T cell repertoires in COVID-19. In the source study's methods: Amplification from reference gene primers served as the basis for estimated nucleated cell counts. This table comes from immunoSEQ multiplex PCR, and its TCRdb copy is limited to in-frame clones, with some not included. That table furnishes V, J and clone size, whereas the DNA furnished D and trimming. Of about 230,000 clones detected, roughly 88% appear once; the ten largest clones hold approximately 2.3%. This clonotype was sampled from a woman between 35 and 50 years old with acute COVID-19. Sequenced input: PBMCs or T cells enriched from blood (not recorded which).

The CDR3 sequence is CASSPRGTNTGELFF. The CDR3 nucleotides are TGTGCCAGCAGCCCGAGGGGGACGAACACCGGGGAGCTGTTTTTT. This rearrangement joins TRBV9 to TRBJ2-2, with D possibly being TRBD1 (6 bases). The V gene's germline CDR1 is SGDLS and CDR2 YYNGEE. This CDR3 is built from 15 residues. Trimming took off 4 bases at V and 0 bases at J, with 10 bases between the two ends.